The text below deals with one T cell receptor beta chain. Its cognate antigen is unknown. V gave up 5 bases and J gave up 4 bases; unmatched junction bases: 0. The CDR3 is 12 amino acids. The germline V gene encodes CDR1 SEHNR and CDR2 FQNEAQ (reference sequence). Each subset's genomic DNA was split evenly across several immunoSEQ plates. TCRdb's table, derived via immunoSEQ multiplex PCR, lists solely in-frame clones and lacks some. The table shows about 1.5 million clones, with approximately 98% occurring only once. The source of the sample is a study of shared clonotypes between healthy human individuals. Study-level points and caveats: On the whole, naive subsets had larger estimated richness than memory subsets had. Blood was the only sampled material, and tissue repertoires likely differ. When compared with the clonotypes that were shared by all four sorted-subset donors, the non-shared clonotypes turned out to have lower generation probabilities.

The sequenced material came from naive CD4+ T cells sorted from blood. As for subset: CD45RA+ positively selected. The chain couples TRBV7-9 to TRBJ2-3, with 7 bases fitting TRBD1. This clonotype was obtained from a man aged 30-40 years in good health. The CDR3 spells CASSTGADTQYF. The CDR3 region has the DNA TGTGCCAGCAGCACAGGGGCAGATACGCAGTATTTT.